These 10 T cell receptor beta chains were sequenced from one sample in a study of CD8 T cells in Susac syndrome. Reverse transcription of roughly 0.5 to 1 ug RNA was performed with random hexamers. TCRdb used MiXCR to reprocess the immunoSEQ multiplex PCR reads, holding one entry per CDR3 protein. Among more than 150,000 distinct CDR3 sequences listed, approximately 94% were seen once. Sequences were obtained from CD4+ T cells from PBMCs. The origin of the receptors is a human donor with Susac syndrome.

V gene TRBV5-1 combines with J gene TRBJ1-1, with a possible D match to TRBD1 (5 bases). The germline V gene encodes CDR1 SGHRS and CDR2 YFSETQ. The V and J ends lost 0 bases and 7 bases respectively, with 13 bases between them. The CDR3 covers 14 residues. CDR3 loop: CASSLVGREDEAFF. CDR3 DNA sequence: TGCGCCAGCAGCTTGGTTGGCAGGGAGGATGAAGCTTTCTTT.

The chain links TRBV18 to TRBJ1-2; no reliable D call. V dropped 6 bases and J dropped 4 bases, with 15 bases sitting between them. This CDR3 region has 14 residues. The V gene's germline CDR1 is KGHSH and CDR2 LQKENI. CDR3 amino acids: CASSDQVSRYGYTF. In nucleotides, the CDR3 is TGTGCCAGCTCGGATCAGGTGTCCCGCTATGGCTACACCTTC. The full variable domain, completed using reference TRBV18 and TRBJ1-2, is NAGVMQNPRHLVRRRGQEARLRCSPMKGHSHVYWYRQLPEEGLKFMVYLQKENIIDESGMPKERFSAEFPKEGPSILRIQQVVRGDSAAYFCASSDQVSRYGYTFGSGTRLTVV.

The chain is built from TRBV20-1 and TRBJ1-2, with unresolved D. CDR3 length: 13 amino acids. Germline V gene data show CDR1 as DFQATT and CDR2 as SNEGSKA (reference sequence). V was pared by 5 bases and J by 0 bases, with 10 bases between. This CDR3 reads CSAPLVANYGYTF. The CDR3 DNA is TGCAGTGCTCCCCTGGTGGCTAACTATGGCTACACCTTC.

The chain has TRBV5-1 and TRBJ2-5, with 10 bases lining up with TRBD2. The CDR3 has 16 residues. CDR1 and CDR2 from the germline V gene are SGHRS and YFSETQ. After removal of 0 bases from V and 2 bases from J, the junction contained 4 bases not matched to a gene. CDR3 nucleotides: TGCGCCAGCAGCTTGGAACTAGCGGGGAGACAAGAGACCCAGTACTTC. Amino acids: CASSLELAGRQETQYF.

The chain couples TRBV6-1 to TRBJ2-1, with no clear D. This CDR3 comprises 13 residues. CDR1 MNHNS and CDR2 SASEGT come from the germline V gene. The V and J ends lost 2 bases and 13 bases respectively, with 15 bases between them. The CDR3 region is CASSESGRLNQFF. CDR3 nucleotide sequence: TGTGCCAGCAGTGAATCGGGCCGTCTAAATCAGTTCTTC.

This chain links TRBV14 with TRBJ2-1; D unclear. This CDR3 is built from 13 residues. Germline CDR1 reads SGHDN; CDR2 reads FVKESK. V was shortened by 1 base and J by 4 bases, with 5 bases between the two germline ends. The chain's CDR3 is CASSQGGYNEQFF. The CDR3, as DNA: TGTGCCAGCAGCCAAGGCGGATACAATGAGCAGTTCTTC.

The chain combines TRBV20-1 with TRBJ1-2, with TRBD1 matching 7 bases. Germline V gene lookup returns CDR1 DFQATT and CDR2 SNEGSKA (reference sequence). J lost 1 base, V lost 0 bases, and 11 bases had no gene match. The CDR3 spans 17 residues. The CDR3 here is CSARDLAADRVNYGYTF. Written as DNA, the CDR3 is TGCAGTGCTAGAGACCTCGCCGCCGACAGGGTTAACTATGGCTACACCTTC.

J is TRBJ2-1 and V is TRBV5-4, with D hard to call. The V and J ends lost 1 base and 5 bases respectively, with 10 bases between them. Germline V gives CDR1 SGHNT, CDR2 YYREEE (reference sequence). CDR3 size: 14 residues. The CDR3 loop reads CASSLKVRDNEQFF. The CDR3 nucleotides read TGTGCCAGCAGCTTGAAGGTCCGAGACAATGAGCAGTTCTTC.

The CDR3 here is CASSYSLATRDGYNSPLHF. The CDR3 nucleotides read TGTGCCAGCAGTTACTCGCTGGCAACCCGGGACGGATATAATTCACCCCTCCACTTT. This chain uses TRBV6-5 with TRBJ1-6; the D gene is possibly TRBD1 (5 bases). The CDR3 totals 19 residues. The ends were cut back, 0 bases at V and 4 bases at J, with 19 bases in the middle. The germline V gene encodes CDR1 MNHEY and CDR2 SVGAGI.

The V gene is TRBV5-6, the J gene TRBJ2-3; 8 bases fit TRBD2. The V and J ends lost 4 bases and 2 bases, in that order; junction bases with no gene match: 9. Germline V gene data show CDR1 as SGHDT and CDR2 as YYEEEE. The CDR3 consists of 16 residues. The CDR3 region is CASSLGISGVTDTQYF. The CDR3 DNA reads as TGTGCCAGCAGCCTGGGGATTAGCGGGGTCACAGATACGCAGTATTTT.